The next 32 T cell receptor beta chains were all read from a single sample in a study of identical twins. One entry per CDR3 protein, called by TCRdb with MiXCR from the 5' RACE reads. The data contain roughly 690,000 distinct CDR3 sequences, 6.1% of them seen just once; the ten biggest clones take up around 2%. The sample taken for sequencing was naive T cells sorted from blood. The source is a man aged 18 to 30 in good health.

This clonotype appeared once. V and J are TRBV18 and TRBJ2-5; 7 nucleotides align to TRBD1. V shed 3 bases and J 3 bases; nucleotides not matched to a gene: 7. Per the germline V gene, CDR1 is KGHSH and CDR2 is LQKENI. The length of the CDR3 is 15 residues. The CDR3 region is CASSPTGTVKETQYF. CDR3 sequence (DNA): TGTGCCAGCTCACCTACCGGGACAGTCAAAGAGACCCAGTACTTC.

This clonotype was seen only a few times. This rearrangement joins TRBV9 to TRBJ2-7; 8 bases fit TRBD2. There are 16 residues in the CDR3. Per germline, CDR1 SGDLS and CDR2 YYNGEE. V shed 4 bases, J shed 4 bases, and the junction held 13 bases outside the gene matches. The CDR3 DNA reads TGTGCCAGCAGCTCCAGTGGGGGGCTAGCGGGTTACGAGCAGTACTTC. Residues: CASSSSGGLAGYEQYF.

This clonotype was seen only a few times. The chain uses TRBV5-1 and TRBJ1-1; tentative D call: TRBD1 (5 bases). The CDR3 consists of 16 residues. Germline lookup yields CDR1 SGHRS and CDR2 YFSETQ. V was cut by 0 bases and J by 1 base, with 13 bases left in between. The CDR3 loop is CASSLDRGRGNTEAFF. The CDR3 coding sequence is TGCGCCAGCAGCTTGGACCGGGGGAGAGGGAACACTGAAGCTTTCTTT.

The chain uses TRBV18 and TRBJ2-1, with 8 nucleotides matching TRBD2. The V gene end was trimmed by 4 bases and the J gene end by 12 bases; junction bases not matched to a gene: 17. CDR3 size: 16 residues. Germline CDR1 is KGHSH and CDR2 is LQKENI. DNA for the CDR3: TGTGCCAGCTCACAAGAGAGCGGGACTAGTCTTTGGGTGCAGTTCTTC. Protein: CASSQESGTSLWVQFF.

This clonotype was detected only a few times. The chain links TRBV3-1 to TRBJ2-5; 8 bases align to TRBD2. Germline V gene data show CDR1 as LGHDT and CDR2 as YNNKEL (reference sequence). The CDR3 extends over 16 amino acids. V gave up 7 bases and J gave up 4 bases; unmatched junction bases: 14. The chain's CDR3 is CASTKGNGRVSETQYF. The CDR3 bases are TGTGCCAGCACCAAAGGGAACGGGAGGGTTTCAGAGACCCAGTACTTC.

The genes are TRBV27 and TRBJ2-1; 8 bases line up with TRBD1. J gave up 4 bases and V 6 bases, and 5 bases lay outside the gene matches. Looked up from germline, CDR1 is MNHEY and CDR2 is SMNVEV (reference sequence). CDR3 length: 14 amino acids. This CDR3 is CASSSTGAYNEQFF. The DNA of the CDR3 is TGTGCCAGCAGCTCGACAGGGGCGTACAATGAGCAGTTCTTC.

This clonotype was seen many times. The conserved phenylalanine or tryptophan is not found at the CDR3 terminus, so this likely reflects a read error. This rearrangement joins TRBV6-5 to TRBJ2-2; a weak D match, TRBD1 (5 bases). V was trimmed by 2 bases and J by 6 bases, leaving 10 bases between them. This CDR3 has 14 amino acids. Germline V gene data show CDR1 as MNHEY and CDR2 as SVGAGI. CDR3 in DNA: TGTGCCAGCAGTTACACCCGACAGCCCGGGGAGCTGTTTCTT. This encodes CASSYTRQPGELFL.

This clonotype showed up many times. The gene calls are TRBV9 and TRBJ2-1, with TRBD2 matching over 8 bases. V dropped 0 bases and J dropped 6; count of bases not matched to a gene: 5. This CDR3 is 15 amino acids long. Germline V CDR1 and CDR2: SGDLS, YYNGEE. CDR3 DNA sequence: TGTGCCAGCAGCGTAGCGGGAGGGTTTCTCAATGAGCAGTTCTTC. It codes for CASSVAGGFLNEQFF. Variable domain in full (rest from reference TRBV9 and TRBJ2-1): DSGVTQTPKHLITATGQRVTLRCSPRSGDLSVYWYQQSLDQGLQFLIQYYNGEERAKGNILERFSAQQFPDLHSELNLSSLELGDSALYFCASSVAGGFLNEQFFGPGTRLTVL.

This clonotype has ten or more counts. The gene calls are TRBV28 and TRBJ2-2; TRBD2 aligns across 8 bases. J lost 1 base, V lost 6 bases, and 4 bases had no gene match. The CDR3 totals 15 residues. CDR1 is MDHEN and CDR2 is SYDVKM in the germline V gene. In nucleotides, the CDR3 is TGTGCCAGCAGGGTAGCGGGAAGGAACACCGGGGAGCTGTTTTTT. This encodes CASRVAGRNTGELFF.

In this sample, this clonotype turned up a few times. The chain is built from TRBV11-3 and TRBJ2-1; no reliable D call. Germline lookup yields CDR1 SGHNT and CDR2 YENEEA. The germline V and J ends were trimmed by 3 bases and 8 bases, with 11 bases remaining between them. The CDR3 sequence is 13 residues long. In nucleotides, the CDR3 is TGTGCCAGCAGCTTGCTCCCTATCCATGAGCAGTTCTTC. Translation: CASSLLPIHEQFF.

This clonotype appeared a few times. The chain employs TRBV4-1 and TRBJ2-7, with a possible D match to TRBD2 (5 bases). The V end was cut by 4 bases, the J end by 3 bases, with 28 bases between. Germline-derived CDR1 and CDR2 are MGHRA and YSYEKL. The length of the CDR3 is 19 residues. The CDR3 spells CASSPTGWGVDRDLYEQYV. The CDR3, as DNA: TGCGCCAGCAGCCCTACGGGTTGGGGTGTGGACCGGGATCTCTACGAGCAGTACGTC.

This clonotype was recorded many times. V is TRBV25-1 and J is TRBJ2-1; 8 nucleotides match TRBD2. Trimming removed 3 bases from V and 5 bases from J; junction bases left unmatched: 6. CDR1 and CDR2 from the germline V gene are MGHDK and SYGVNS. The CDR3 length is 15 residues. The CDR3 region has the DNA TGTGCCAGCAGTGATCCGGGACTAGTCAACAATGAGCAGTTCTTC. Its translation is CASSDPGLVNNEQFF.

This clonotype was observed many times. The chain employs TRBV25-1 and TRBJ1-1; weak D call: TRBD1 (5 bases). CDR1 is MGHDK, CDR2 SYGVNS, per germline. This CDR3 has 14 amino acids. V lost 5 bases and J 7 bases, leaving 17 bases between the germline ends. The CDR3 region is CASSPAGGWLEAFF. The CDR3 DNA reads TGTGCCAGCAGTCCAGCCGGGGGGTGGCTTGAAGCTTTCTTT.

This clonotype has ten or more counts. The V gene is TRBV12-3 or TRBV12-4, the J gene TRBJ2-7, with no clear D. Trimming took 8 bases from V and 2 from J, leaving 13 bases between them. This CDR3 contains 13 residues. The CDR3 reads CASWQDWAYEQYV. CDR3 coding DNA: TGTGCCAGCTGGCAGGATTGGGCCTACGAGCAGTACGTC.

The sample holds many counts of this clonotype. V usage is TRBV12-3 or TRBV12-4 and J usage is TRBJ2-7; maybe TRBD1 (6 bases). Trimming stripped 2 bases from V and 2 bases from J, with 10 bases between. The CDR3 sequence is 14 residues long. The CDR3 region has the DNA TGTGCCAGCAGTTTAACGGGACAAGCCTACGAGCAGTACGTC. Amino acids: CASSLTGQAYEQYV.

Many counts were recorded for this clonotype. This chain uses TRBV27 with TRBJ2-7, with D maybe TRBD1 (7 bases). Germline CDR1 MNHEY, CDR2 SMNVEV (reference sequence). The V and J ends lost 10 bases and 0 bases respectively, with 25 bases between them. This CDR3 contains 17 residues. The CDR3 sequence: CATQGGLLLRGSYEQYF. The CDR3 DNA follows: TGTGCCACCCAGGGGGGATTGCTCCTGCGGGGCTCCTACGAGCAGTACTTC.

This clonotype was detected a few times. The V and J genes are TRBV11-3 and TRBJ2-2; D remains ambiguous. Per germline, CDR1 SGHNT and CDR2 YENEEA. The V gene lost 4 bases and the J gene lost 0 bases, with 15 bases spanning the gap. The CDR3 consists of 17 residues. The DNA for the CDR3 is TGTGCCAGCAGCTCATACGTTACGGCATCGAACACCGGGGAGCTGTTTTTT. Translating gives CASSSYVTASNTGELFF.

There are a few counts of this clonotype. The CDR3 sequence is CASSFGSWDEQFF. The CDR3 coding sequence is TGTGCCAGCAGCTTTGGTAGCTGGGATGAGCAGTTCTTC. The J gene is TRBJ2-1, the V gene TRBV7-2; D is undetermined. Germline assignment: CDR1 SGHTA and CDR2 FQGNSA. The CDR3 sequence is 13 residues long. With 3 bases removed from V and 8 bases from J, the gap between germline ends came to 11 bases.

The table lists this clonotype with a few counts. CDR3: CASSYWSSPQETQYF. Here the CDR3 DNA reads TGTGCCAGCAGTTACTGGTCTTCACCTCAAGAGACCCAGTACTTC. The chain recombines TRBV6-2 or TRBV6-3 with TRBJ2-5; D ambiguous. The V end was cut by 1 base, the J end by 2 bases, with 11 bases between. Germline CDR1 MNHEY, CDR2 SVGEGT. The CDR3 contains 15 residues.

This clonotype has a count of ten or more. The chain carries TRBV27 and TRBJ2-1; D remains unclear. Per germline, CDR1 MNHEY and CDR2 SMNVEV (reference sequence). The CDR3 spans 13 residues. The germline V and J ends were trimmed by 4 bases and 7 bases, with 11 bases remaining between them. CDR3: CASSSSLGNEQFF. CDR3 nucleotide sequence: TGTGCCAGCAGTTCATCTTTAGGGAATGAGCAGTTCTTC.

This clonotype was observed a few times. The chain carries TRBV3-1 and TRBJ1-1, with D uncertain. The V end lost 0 bases, the J end lost 0 bases, and 11 bases lay between the germline ends. This CDR3 comprises 16 residues. Germline CDR1 is LGHDT and CDR2 is YNNKEL (reference sequence). The CDR3 DNA reads TGTGCCAGCAGCCAAGATGGCCAGATCATGAACACTGAAGCTTTCTTT. Translated, it gives CASSQDGQIMNTEAFF.

This clonotype was observed a few times. This sequence joins TRBV5-1 and TRBJ2-6, with D possibly matching TRBD2 (6 bases). V lost 0 bases, J lost 0 bases, and 13 bases lay in between. The V gene's germline CDR1 is SGHRS and CDR2 YFSETQ. CDR3 size: 18 residues. CDR3 DNA sequence: TGCGCCAGCAGCTTGGTAGCGGAGCGGTTCTCTGGGGCCAACGTCCTGACTTTC. This codes for CASSLVAERFSGANVLTF.

The chain employs TRBV18 and TRBJ2-1; D tentatively fits TRBD1 or TRBD2 (6 bases each). The CDR3 length is 15 residues. From germline, CDR1 is KGHSH and CDR2 LQKENI. V was trimmed by 0 bases and J by 3 bases, leaving 9 bases between them. The CDR3 protein is CASSPPGGIYNEQFF. CDR3 in DNA: TGTGCCAGCTCACCACCAGGGGGGATCTACAATGAGCAGTTCTTC.

The table lists this clonotype with many counts. The rearrangement links TRBV27 to TRBJ2-1; TRBD2 agrees at 7 bases. Germline CDR1 and CDR2: MNHEY and SMNVEV (reference sequence). There are 15 residues in the CDR3. V shed 0 bases and J 6 bases; nucleotides not matched to a gene: 5. CDR3 sequence: CASSLSWTRFNEQFF. The DNA of the CDR3 is TGTGCCAGCAGTTTATCGTGGACTAGGTTCAATGAGCAGTTCTTC.

This clonotype was detected ten times or more. This sequence joins TRBV6-5 and TRBJ1-1, with 7 bases aligning to TRBD1. Germline trimming cut 5 bases from V and 11 bases from J; bases unmatched to any gene: 14. Per germline, CDR1 MNHEY and CDR2 SVGAGI. The CDR3 sequence is 14 residues long. The CDR3: CASSTRQGQERAFF. In nucleotides, the CDR3 is TGTGCCAGCAGTACTCGACAGGGTCAGGAGAGGGCTTTCTTT.

This clonotype occurred many times. The V call is TRBV29-1, the J call TRBJ2-5, with a tentative D call TRBD2 (6 bases). Trimming stripped 8 bases from V and 5 bases from J, with 15 bases between. Germline V gene data show CDR1 as SQVTM and CDR2 as ANQGSEA. The CDR3 totals 12 residues. The CDR3 DNA reads TGCAGCTCGGGCCACCGGGAGGAGACCCAGTACTTC. Amino acids: CSSGHREETQYF.

This clonotype has only a few counts. The chain combines TRBV11-3 with TRBJ2-1; no clear D gene. V lost 0 bases, J lost 5 bases, and 11 bases lay in between. This CDR3 spans 15 amino acids. Germline V lookup: CDR1 SGHNT, CDR2 YENEEA. The DNA for the CDR3 is TGTGCCAGCAGCTTAGATCTTACCGCTAACAATGAGCAGTTCTTC. This sequence encodes CASSLDLTANNEQFF.

This clonotype was found many times. The genes are TRBV29-1 and TRBJ1-1; no clear D gene. V gave up 3 bases and J gave up 2 bases, with 10 bases separating them. CDR3 size: 13 residues. Germline V gene data show CDR1 as SQVTM and CDR2 as ANQGSEA. The CDR3 DNA reads as TGCAGCGTTGATCGGCAGGTCAACACTGAAGCTTTCTTT. Residues: CSVDRQVNTEAFF.

This clonotype was counted ten times or more. The genes are TRBV4-3 and TRBJ2-6; D is possibly TRBD1 (6 bases). CDR3 size: 17 residues. With 2 bases removed from V and 0 bases from J, the gap between germline ends came to 11 bases. CDR1 LGHNA and CDR2 YSLEER come from the germline V gene. DNA for the CDR3: TGCGCCAGCAGCCAAATACAGGGCTTCTCTGGGGCCAACGTCCTGACTTTC. This encodes CASSQIQGFSGANVLTF.

J is TRBJ1-4 and V is TRBV7-9, with no clear D. The CDR3 runs to 14 residues. Deletions cut 4 bases from V and 5 bases from J, with 11 bases between. From germline, CDR1 is SEHNR and CDR2 FQNEAQ (reference sequence). This chain's CDR3 is CASSSRTGNEKLFF. The CDR3 nucleotides read TGTGCCAGCAGCTCAAGGACTGGGAATGAAAAACTGTTTTTT. The full variable domain, its missing parts supplied by reference TRBV7-9 and TRBJ1-4, is DTGVSQNPRHKITKRGQNVTFRCDPISEHNRLYWYRQTLGQGPEFLTYFQNEAQLEKSRLLSDRFSAERPKGSFSTLEIQRTEQGDSAMYLCASSSRTGNEKLFFGSGTQLSVL.

This clonotype occurred many times. The chain recombines TRBV10-3 with TRBJ2-5; TRBD2 is a possible D gene (5 bases). The CDR3 totals 16 residues. V lost 3 bases to trimming and J lost 2 bases, with 16 bases between them. From germline, CDR1 is ENHRY and CDR2 SYGVKD. The CDR3 loop is CAISDVGVRGQETQYF. The CDR3 coding sequence is TGTGCCATCAGTGACGTCGGCGTCCGGGGACAAGAGACCCAGTACTTC.

There are a few counts of this clonotype. The J gene is TRBJ2-7, the V gene TRBV5-5; 9 nucleotides align to TRBD1. Germline CDR1 SGHKS, CDR2 YYEKEE (reference sequence). The CDR3 runs to 14 residues. V shed 0 bases and J 4 bases; nucleotides not matched to a gene: 2. The CDR3 nucleotides read TGTGCCAGCAGCTTGGACAGGGGGCGATACGAGCAGTACGTC. It yields the protein CASSLDRGRYEQYV.